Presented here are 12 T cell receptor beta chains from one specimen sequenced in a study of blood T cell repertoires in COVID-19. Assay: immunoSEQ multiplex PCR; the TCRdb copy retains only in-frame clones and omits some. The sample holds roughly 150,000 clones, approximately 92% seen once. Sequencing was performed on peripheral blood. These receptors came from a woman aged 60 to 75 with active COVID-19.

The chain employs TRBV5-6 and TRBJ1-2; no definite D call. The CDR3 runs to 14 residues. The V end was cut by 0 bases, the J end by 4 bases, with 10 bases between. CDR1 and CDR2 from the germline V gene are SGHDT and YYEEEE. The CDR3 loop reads CASSLASGIYGYTF. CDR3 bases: TGTGCCAGCAGCTTGGCCTCGGGGATCTATGGCTACACCTTC.

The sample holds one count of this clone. The CDR3 protein is CASSPWRGTHEQYF. CDR3 in DNA: TGTGCCAGCTCACCATGGCGGGGGACCCACGAGCAGTACTTC. The chain couples TRBV18 to TRBJ2-7; 7 bases are shared with TRBD2. Germline CDR1 is KGHSH and CDR2 is LQKENI. The CDR3 has 14 amino acids. J gave up 5 bases and V 2 bases, and 6 bases lay outside the gene matches.

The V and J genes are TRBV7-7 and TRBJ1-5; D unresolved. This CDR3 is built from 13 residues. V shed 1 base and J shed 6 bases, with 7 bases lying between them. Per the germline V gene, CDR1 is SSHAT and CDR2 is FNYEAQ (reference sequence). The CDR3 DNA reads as TGTGCCAGCAGCTTAGTCCGGGGTCAGCCCCAGCATTTT. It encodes CASSLVRGQPQHF.

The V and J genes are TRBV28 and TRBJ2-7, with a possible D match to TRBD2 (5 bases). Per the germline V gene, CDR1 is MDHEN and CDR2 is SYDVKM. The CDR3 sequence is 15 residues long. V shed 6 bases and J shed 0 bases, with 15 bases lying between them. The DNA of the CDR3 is TGTGCCAGCAGCCCCCTAGCACGGAGCTCCTACGAGCAGTACTTC. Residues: CASSPLARSSYEQYF.

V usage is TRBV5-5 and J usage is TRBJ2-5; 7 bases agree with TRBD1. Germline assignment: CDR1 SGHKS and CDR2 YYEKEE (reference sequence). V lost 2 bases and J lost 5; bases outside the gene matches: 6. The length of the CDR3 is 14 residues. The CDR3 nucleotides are TGTGCCAGCAGCTTATCAGGGGGAAGGGAGACCCAGTACTTC. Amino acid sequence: CASSLSGGRETQYF. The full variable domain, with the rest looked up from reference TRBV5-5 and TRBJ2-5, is DAGVTQSPTHLIKTRGQQVTLRCSPISGHKSVSWYQQVLGQGPQFIFQYYEKEERGRGNFPDRFSARQFPNYSSELNVNALLLGDSALYLCASSLSGGRETQYFGPGTRLLVL.

The CDR3: CASSFLLPDTGELFF. Written as DNA, the CDR3 is TGTGCCAGCAGTTTCCTCCTCCCGGACACCGGGGAGCTGTTTTTT. The chain recombines TRBV27 with TRBJ2-2; D not certain. Trimming cost V 3 bases and J 3 bases, with 11 bases left between them. The CDR3 has 15 residues. Germline CDR1 and CDR2: MNHEY and SMNVEV (reference sequence).

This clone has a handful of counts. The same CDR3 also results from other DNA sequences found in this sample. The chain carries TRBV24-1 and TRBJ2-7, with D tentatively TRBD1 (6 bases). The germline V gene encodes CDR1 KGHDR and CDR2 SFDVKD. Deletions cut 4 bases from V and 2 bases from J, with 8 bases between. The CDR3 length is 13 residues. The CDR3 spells CATSETGTYEQYF. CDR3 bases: TGTGCCACCAGTGAAACAGGGACCTACGAGCAGTACTTC.

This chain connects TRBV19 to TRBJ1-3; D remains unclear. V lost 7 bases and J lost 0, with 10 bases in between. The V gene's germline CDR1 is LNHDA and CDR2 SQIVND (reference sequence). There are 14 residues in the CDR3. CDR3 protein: CASTTRSSGNTIYF. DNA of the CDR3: TGTGCCAGTACCACCCGGAGCTCTGGAAACACCATATATTTT.

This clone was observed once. This CDR3 is CATSDPGQGARETQYF. CDR3 in DNA: TGTGCCACCTCTGACCCGGGACAGGGGGCGCGGGAGACCCAGTACTTC. This rearrangement joins TRBV28 to TRBJ2-5, with 12 nucleotides matching TRBD1. The trim removed 10 bases at V and 5 bases at J, leaving 14 bases unmatched. Per the germline V gene, CDR1 is MDHEN and CDR2 is SYDVKM. This CDR3 is 16 amino acids long.

The CDR3 DNA reads as TGTGCCATCAGTGAGTTTGGACGGACTGATTCACCCCTCCACTTT. The encoded protein is CAISEFGRTDSPLHF. The chain uses TRBV10-3 and TRBJ1-6; no clear D. The CDR3 runs 15 residues. Per germline, CDR1 ENHRY and CDR2 SYGVKD. The V and J ends lost 1 base and 8 bases respectively, with 12 bases between them.

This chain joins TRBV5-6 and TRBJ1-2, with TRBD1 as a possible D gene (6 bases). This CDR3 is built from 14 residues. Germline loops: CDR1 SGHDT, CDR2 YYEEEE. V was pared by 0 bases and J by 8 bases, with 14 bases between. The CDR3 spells CASSLGAGVRGYTF. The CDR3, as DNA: TGTGCCAGCAGCTTGGGGGCAGGGGTAAGGGGCTACACCTTC.

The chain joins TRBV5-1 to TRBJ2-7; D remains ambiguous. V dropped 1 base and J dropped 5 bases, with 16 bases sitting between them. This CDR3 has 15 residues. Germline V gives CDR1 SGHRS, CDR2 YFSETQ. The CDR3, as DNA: TGCGCCAGCAGCTTGAGTCGGTCGGATCGGGACGAGCAGTACTTC. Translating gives CASSLSRSDRDEQYF.